This TCR beta chain derives from a study of blood T cell repertoires in COVID-19. Method: immunoSEQ multiplex PCR; TCRdb's copy keeps in-frame clones and lacks some. The repertoire includes about 160,000 clones, roughly 85% of them detected once, and less than 10% sits in the top ten. This CDR3 is 14 amino acids long. V shed 1 base, J shed 10 bases, and the junction held 6 bases outside the gene matches. The germline gives CDR1 SGHRS, CDR2 YFSETQ. The genes are TRBV5-1 and TRBJ2-3, with 10 bases aligning to TRBD2. The receptor was isolated from a woman aged 55-69 years with COVID-19, enrolled during active disease. Sequenced material: peripheral blood. CDR3 protein: CASSLSTSGHSQYF. Written as DNA, the CDR3 is TGCGCCAGCAGCTTGTCGACTAGCGGGCACTCGCAGTATTTT.